This TCR beta chain was documented in a study of blood T cell repertoires in COVID-19. The CDR3 totals 14 residues. Germline V gene lookup returns CDR1 LNHDA and CDR2 SQIVND (reference sequence). V was pared by 0 bases and J by 6 bases, with 12 bases between. Profiling relied on immunoSEQ multiplex PCR, and the TCRdb table lists in-frame clones only, not all of them. The repertoire consists of some 200,000 clones, with 84% occurring once and the leading ten covering more than 1.2%. This TCR derives from a woman between 35 and 50 years old who had recovered from COVID-19. Sequencing was carried out using peripheral blood. The chain combines TRBV19 with TRBJ2-7; D is perhaps TRBD1 (6 bases). The CDR3 region has the DNA TGTGCCAGTAGTATAGATCTCAGGGGCACCGAGCAGTACTTC. Amino acids: CASSIDLRGTEQYF.